A selection of T cell receptor beta chains follows, all from one sample in a study of siplizumab effects on memory and regulatory T cells. Method: immunoSEQ multiplex PCR; TCRdb's copy keeps in-frame clones and lacks some. The table lists approximately 100,000 clones, about 90% of them singletons. The sample taken for sequencing was Tregs sorted from blood. All receptors derive from a human donor in good health. Each CDR3 is given with its conserved first and last residue. Each record gives: clone size, V gene, J gene, D gene, CDR3 DNA, CDR3 protein. D genes are given only for firm matches. Clone size is given for some rows only: seen once, a few or many times, or a class if the clone is expanded.

.	TRBV19	TRBJ1-5	TRBD1	TGTGCCAGTAGATCCCAGGGGGCGAACCAGCCCCAGCATTTT	CASRSQGANQPQHF
.	TRBV10-1	TRBJ2-2	.	TGCGCCACCTCATCGGGGAACACCGGGGAGCTGTTTTTT	CATSSGNTGELFF
.	TRBV27	TRBJ2-1	.	TGTGCCAGCAGCCGCCAGTGGGTAGGGGGCTCCTACAATGAGCAGTTCTTC	CASSRQWVGGSYNEQFF
.	TRBV18	TRBJ2-3	.	TGTGCCAGCTCTTACGGGACTCCAGGCACAGATACGCAGTATTTT	CASSYGTPGTDTQYF
.	TRBV18	TRBJ1-5	.	TGTGCCAGCTCACCCGACAATCAGCCCCAGCATTTT	CASSPDNQPQHF
.	TRBV6-6	TRBJ1-2	.	TGTGCCAGCAGTTACGGCGCGGGGGTGAGGGGCTACACCTTC	CASSYGAGVRGYTF
.	TRBV21-1	TRBJ2-5	.	TGTGCCAGCAGCAAACACGGATCGAAGGATCGAGAGACCCAGTACTTC	CASSKHGSKDRETQYF
.	TRBV7-9	TRBJ2-1	.	TGTGCCAGCAGCTTATGGGCCCCTGTTATCCCGAAGTACAATGAGCAGTTCTTC	CASSLWAPVIPKYNEQFF
.	TRBV5-1	TRBJ1-2	.	TGCGCCAGCAGCTTGGGGACACCTCCCTTTAACTATGGCTACACCTTC	CASSLGTPPFNYGYTF
.	TRBV6-4	TRBJ2-3	.	TGTGCCAGCAGTCGGGCGGGCGGTGGGACAGATACGCAGTATTTT	CASSRAGGGTDTQYF
.	TRBV4-1	TRBJ2-1	TRBD2	TGCGCCAGCAGCCGAGGACTAGCGGGAGGTTCCTACAATGAGCAGTTCTTC	CASSRGLAGGSYNEQFF
.	TRBV7-6	TRBJ2-5	.	TGTGCCAGCACCCCCGCCGTAGGAGAGACCCAGTACTTC	CASTPAVGETQYF
.	TRBV29-1	TRBJ2-5	TRBD1	TGCAGCGTAGACAGGGGACCCCAAGAGACCCAGTACTTC	CSVDRGPQETQYF
.	TRBV7-3	TRBJ2-6	.	TGTGCCAGCAGCTTAGGGGGCTCTGGGGCCAACGTCCTGACTTTC	CASSLGGSGANVLTF
once	TRBV11-2	TRBJ2-1	TRBD2	TGTGCCAGCAGCCCGACGAGCGCCGCGGGAGGGTTCTACAATGAGCAGTTCTTC	CASSPTSAAGGFYNEQFF
.	TRBV28	TRBJ2-7	.	TGTGCCAGCAGTGGAGACAGGTACGAGCAGTACTTC	CASSGDRYEQYF
.	TRBV9	TRBJ2-7	TRBD2	TGTGCCAGCAGCGTAGGTGTGACTAGCGTTTCCTACGAGCAGTACTTC	CASSVGVTSVSYEQYF
few	TRBV28	TRBJ2-4	TRBD2	TGTGCCAGCAGTGCGGGAGGGCTAGACATTCAGTACTTC	CASSAGGLDIQYF
.	TRBV5-1	TRBJ2-7	.	TGCGCCAGCAGCTTAGTCGGCTACGAGCAGTACTTC	CASSLVGYEQYF
.	TRBV21-1	TRBJ2-6	.	TGTGCCAGCAGCAAAGACAGGGAGTCCGGGGCCAACGTCCTGACTTTC	CASSKDRESGANVLTF
.	TRBV10-3	TRBJ2-6	.	TGTGCCATTCCAGCTTTCTCTGGGGCCAACGTCCTGACTTTC	CAIPAFSGANVLTF
.	TRBV7-9	TRBJ2-3	.	TGTGCCAGCAGCTTAAACGAAGATACGCAGTATTTT	CASSLNEDTQYF
.	TRBV7-9	TRBJ2-3	.	TGTGCCAGCAGCCGCTGGACAGACCAACGCACAGATACGCAGTATTTT	CASSRWTDQRTDTQYF
.	TRBV10-3	TRBJ2-1	TRBD1	TGTGCCATCAGTGACCTCGGGACAGGGGGGGGCTACAATGAGCAGTTCTTC	CAISDLGTGGGYNEQFF
.	TRBV15	TRBJ2-3	.	TGTGCCACCAGCGGGGGTATAGGGGCGAGATTGTTCACAGATACGCAGTATTTT	CATSGGIGARLFTDTQYF
.	TRBV19	TRBJ1-5	.	TGTGCCAGTAGTATAGTCGGGTTCACCAGACAGCCCCAGCATTTT	CASSIVGFTRQPQHF
.	TRBV11-2	TRBJ2-5	TRBD1	TGTGCCAGCAGTACGACAGGGGGTTGGGAGACCCAGTACTTC	CASSTTGGWETQYF